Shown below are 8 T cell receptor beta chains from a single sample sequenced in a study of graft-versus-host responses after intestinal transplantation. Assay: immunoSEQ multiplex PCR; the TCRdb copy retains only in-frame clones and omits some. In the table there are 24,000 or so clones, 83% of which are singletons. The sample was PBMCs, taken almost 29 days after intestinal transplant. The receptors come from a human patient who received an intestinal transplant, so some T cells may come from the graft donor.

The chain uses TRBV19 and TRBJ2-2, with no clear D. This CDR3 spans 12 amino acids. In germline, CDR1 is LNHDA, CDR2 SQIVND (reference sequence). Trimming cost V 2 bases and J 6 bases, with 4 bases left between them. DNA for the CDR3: TGTGCCAGTAGTATAAGACCCGGGGAGCTGTTTTTT. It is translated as CASSIRPGELFF.

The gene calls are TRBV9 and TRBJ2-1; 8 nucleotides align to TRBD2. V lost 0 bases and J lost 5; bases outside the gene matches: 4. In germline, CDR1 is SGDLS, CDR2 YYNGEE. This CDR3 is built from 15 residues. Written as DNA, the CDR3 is TGTGCCAGCAGCGTAGCGGGGGGGCCAAACAATGAGCAGTTCTTC. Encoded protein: CASSVAGGPNNEQFF.

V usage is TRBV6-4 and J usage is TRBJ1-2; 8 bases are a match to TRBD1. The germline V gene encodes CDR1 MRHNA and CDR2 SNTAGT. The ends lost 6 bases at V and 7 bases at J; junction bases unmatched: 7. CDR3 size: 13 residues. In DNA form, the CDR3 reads TGTGCCAGCAGCCCAGGGGGCGCGGGTGGCTACACCTTC. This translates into CASSPGGAGGYTF.

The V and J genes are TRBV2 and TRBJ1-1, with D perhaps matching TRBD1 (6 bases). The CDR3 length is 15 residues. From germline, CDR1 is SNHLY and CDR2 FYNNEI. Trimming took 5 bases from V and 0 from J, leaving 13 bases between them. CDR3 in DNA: TGTGCCAGCAGTTGGGGGCAGGTAATGAACACTGAAGCTTTCTTT. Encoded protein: CASSWGQVMNTEAFF.

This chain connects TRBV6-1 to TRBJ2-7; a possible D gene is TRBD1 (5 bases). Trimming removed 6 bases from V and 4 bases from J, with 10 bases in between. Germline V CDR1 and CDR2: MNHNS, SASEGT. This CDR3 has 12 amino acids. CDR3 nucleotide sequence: TGTGCCAGCAGGACAGCAACTTACGAGCAGTACTTC. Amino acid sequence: CASRTATYEQYF.

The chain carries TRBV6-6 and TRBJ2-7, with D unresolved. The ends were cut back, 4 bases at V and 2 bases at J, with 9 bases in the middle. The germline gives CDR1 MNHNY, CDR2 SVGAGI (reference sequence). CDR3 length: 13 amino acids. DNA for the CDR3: TGTGCCAGCAGTTTGGACCCAACCTACGAGCAGTACTTC. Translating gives CASSLDPTYEQYF.

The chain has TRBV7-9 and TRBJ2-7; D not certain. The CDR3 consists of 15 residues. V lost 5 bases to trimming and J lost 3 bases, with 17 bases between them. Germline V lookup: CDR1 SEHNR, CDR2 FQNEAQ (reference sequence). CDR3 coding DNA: TGTGCCAGCAGCCTGACCGGGTCATGGAGCTACGAGCAGTACTTC. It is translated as CASSLTGSWSYEQYF.

The CDR3 loop reads CASSLEPTTNEKLFF. The CDR3 coding sequence is TGCGCCAGCAGCTTGGAGCCAACAACTAATGAAAAACTGTTTTTT. The J gene is TRBJ1-4, the V gene TRBV5-1; no clear D gene. V lost 0 bases and J 0 bases, leaving 6 bases between the germline ends. The CDR3 contains 15 residues. The V gene's germline CDR1 is SGHRS and CDR2 YFSETQ.